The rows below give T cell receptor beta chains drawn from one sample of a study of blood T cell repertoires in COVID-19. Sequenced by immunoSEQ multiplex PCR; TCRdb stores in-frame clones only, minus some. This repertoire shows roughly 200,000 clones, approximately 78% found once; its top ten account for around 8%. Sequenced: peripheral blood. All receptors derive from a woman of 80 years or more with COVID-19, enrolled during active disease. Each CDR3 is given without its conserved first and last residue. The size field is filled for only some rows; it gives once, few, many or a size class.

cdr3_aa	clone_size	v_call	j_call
ASSLRTGYGYT	.	TRBV28	TRBJ1-2
ASSSRGGDTEAF	.	TRBV6-6	TRBJ1-1
ASSREGRQGGPTGELF	.	TRBV2	TRBJ2-2
ASSYGTVYEQY	.	TRBV12-3/TRBV12-4	TRBJ2-7
ASSLWATGTRSNEQF	.	TRBV9	TRBJ2-1
ASSAQTGSEQY	once	TRBV2	TRBJ2-7
ASNHGDTQETQY	.	TRBV6-5	TRBJ2-5
ASSRDSNSPLH	once	TRBV7-6	TRBJ1-6
ASSQSRANTGELF	.	TRBV4-2	TRBJ2-2
AIRSGQGINEQF	few	TRBV10-3	TRBJ2-1
ASSPFKEARGGYT	.	TRBV18	TRBJ1-2
ASSLAPASGQGELF	.	TRBV5-5	TRBJ2-2
ASSWREGTDTQY	.	TRBV5-1	TRBJ2-3
AGSTGIHNQPQH	.	TRBV18	TRBJ1-5
ASSPRGFSYEQY	.	TRBV14	TRBJ2-7
ASSLTIKADYNEQF	.	TRBV5-6	TRBJ2-1
ASSLGGQSPLH	once	TRBV7-9	TRBJ1-6
ASSPDGGRNTEAF	few	TRBV18	TRBJ1-1
ASSSITLTVRTDTQY	.	TRBV11-2	TRBJ2-3
ASSPPWRESNQPQH	.	TRBV28	TRBJ1-5
ATSDFGQLGDTQY	.	TRBV24-1	TRBJ2-3
ASSTRQGGYT	few	TRBV28	TRBJ1-2
ASSPGSPNQPQH	.	TRBV5-1	TRBJ1-5